The 7 T cell receptor beta chains listed next were all sequenced from one sample in a study of Ad26.COV2.S vaccination and SARS-CoV-2 variants. Sequencing was performed with immunoSEQ multiplex PCR; in TCRdb, only in-frame clones are kept and a portion is missing. The repertoire holds a few hundred thousand clones, with approximately 90% as singletons. The treatment denotes: over 15 received Ad26.COV2.S at low or high dose, single or two shots; 5 received placebo; per-sample allocation not given. The samples date from day 63 after the first vaccine or placebo injection. The starting material was peripheral blood, obtained in a trial of Ad26.COV2.S vaccine versus placebo. Receptors originate from a person between 18 and 65 years old who received the Ad26.COV2.S COVID-19 vaccine or a placebo.

The gene calls are TRBV9 and TRBJ2-7; 8 bases line up with TRBD1. The V gene's germline CDR1 is SGDLS and CDR2 YYNGEE. This CDR3 spans 16 amino acids. The J segment lost 3 bases and the V segment lost 2 bases, leaving 10 bases of the junction unmatched. The CDR3 reads CASSVVGTGGFYEQYF. The CDR3 DNA reads TGTGCCAGCAGCGTCGTTGGGACAGGCGGTTTCTACGAGCAGTACTTC.

The chain carries TRBV7-9 and TRBJ2-3; D gene unclear. Trimming left V 0 bases short and J 2 bases short, with 6 bases between. CDR1 and CDR2 from the germline V gene are SEHNR and FQNEAQ (reference sequence). The CDR3 has 14 amino acids. The CDR3 region has the DNA TGTGCCAGCAGCTTAGCGCTCTCCACAGATACGCAGTATTTT. Its translation: CASSLALSTDTQYF.

The chain joins TRBV5-1 to TRBJ1-6, with 9 bases aligning to TRBD1. J lost 9 bases, V lost 4 bases, and 5 bases had no gene match. The CDR3 spans 14 residues. Looked up from germline, CDR1 is SGHRS and CDR2 is YFSETQ. CDR3: CASSTTGGSSPLHF. CDR3 nucleotides: TGCGCCAGCAGCACGACAGGGGGAAGTTCACCCCTCCACTTT.

The chain is built from TRBV6-2 or TRBV6-3 and TRBJ1-1; possible D gene TRBD1, 6 bases. Germline CDR1 reads MNHEY; CDR2 reads SVGEGT. Trimming stripped 4 bases from V and 7 bases from J, with 16 bases between. The CDR3 is 14 amino acids. DNA of the CDR3: TGTGCCAGCAGTTTCCAACAGGGCCGGAGTGAAGCTTTCTTT. Protein: CASSFQQGRSEAFF.

This clone was seen just once. The chain is built from TRBV4-1 and TRBJ2-1; D unresolved. The V end was cut by 1 base, the J end by 4 bases, with 11 bases between. Per germline, CDR1 MGHRA and CDR2 YSYEKL. This CDR3 is built from 15 residues. The CDR3: CASSQAELRYNEQFF. The CDR3 nucleotides read TGCGCCAGCAGCCAAGCAGAGCTGCGGTACAATGAGCAGTTCTTC.

The CDR3 DNA reads as TGTGCCAGCAGCAACACCAGGGGGCTGACCTACGAGCAGTACGTC. Translating gives CASSNTRGLTYEQYV. The rearrangement links TRBV5-6 to TRBJ2-7, with TRBD1 matching over 8 bases. The ends lost 4 bases at V and 2 bases at J; junction bases unmatched: 8. This CDR3 contains 15 residues. Germline V gene lookup returns CDR1 SGHDT and CDR2 YYEEEE.

The chain has TRBV7-9 and TRBJ2-7; weak D call: TRBD2 (5 bases). The germline V and J ends were trimmed by 8 bases and 4 bases, with 12 bases remaining between them. This CDR3 is 12 amino acids long. Germline CDR1 reads SEHNR; CDR2 reads FQNEAQ (reference sequence). CDR3 amino acids: CASVRDGYEQYF. The CDR3 bases are TGTGCCAGCGTGAGGGATGGGTACGAGCAGTACTTC.